The source of this TCR beta chain is a study of blood T cell repertoires in COVID-19 (dated by TCRdb to the early 2020s). Regarding the study in general: Samples from collaborators originated in the United States, Italy and Spain and spanned both the acute and convalescent phases of COVID-19. The material from the prospective study consisted of cDNA or gDNA derived from T cells, B-cell-depleted T cells, or PBMCs. The dataset comprised deeply sampled blood TCRbeta repertoires from subjects exposed to, actively infected with, or recovered from COVID-19. The repertoires were released in a freely available public database intended as a resource for research on the immune response to SARS-CoV-2. The samples were drawn from the first 160 participants of the ongoing ImmuneRACE study and from 950 to 1,500 subjects provided by 6 global collaborators. Nearly every sample came with metadata listing a de-identified subject ID, COVID-19 status, age in years and sex. HLA class I and class II types, where available, came from metadata supplied by the sample provider rather than from assay-based typing. The research as a whole found: The quantity of clinical and demographic metadata differed by source and by participant and was supplied without curation.

The immunoSEQ Assay, a bias-controlled multiplex PCR, was used to amplify TCRbeta CDR3 regions from genomic DNA. Turning to the authors' computational methods: Within the assay, amplification of reference gene primers was used to estimate how many nucleated cells each sample contained. To quantify the absolute abundance of each unique TCRbeta CDR3 rearrangement, sequence reads were collapsed and filtered. For each sample, productive Simpson clonality was calculated as the square root of Simpson's diversity index across productive rearrangements. TCRdb obtained this table from immuneACCESS and retained in-frame rearrangements with V and J assigned. These tables miss some clones; where compared with another copy, unresolved V genes account for less than half of the shortfall, and the remainder is unexplained. V and J calls and clone size are given by that table; D and trimming were obtained from the DNA. The sample yields hundreds of thousands of clones; around 90% were counted once. The ten largest clones take up 3.5% to 4.5% of the sample.

V has 0 bases trimmed and J has 7 bases trimmed; junction bases matching no gene number 7. From the cysteine through the phenylalanine, the CDR3 covers 16 amino acids. CDR3 DNA is the only sequence kept; it has 48 bases, read in frame from the first base. CDR1 is given as SGDLS and CDR2 as YYNGEE, both from the germline V gene. A word on this clone: This receptor's antigen is unknown. No per-base quality is available; no much larger clone lies one base away.

In the prospective study, participants were roughly 18 to 100 years old, resided in about two dozen geographic areas of the United States, and were enrolled through a virtual design. To assign participants to cohorts, the prospective study relied on clinical history that participants themselves reported in a screening survey and a study questionnaire. Mobile phlebotomists in the prospective study collected whole blood, serum and a nasopharyngeal or oropharyngeal swab from every participant. Prospective study participants could optionally give additional blood draws and questionnaires over an approximately 2-month period. Blood samples from the prospective study were shipped frozen or at room temperature prior to DNA extraction.

This clonotype was sampled from a woman younger than 35 with acute COVID-19. This receptor chain uses TRBV9 and TRBJ2-1; 10 junctional bases match TRBD2. Sequencing input: PBMCs or T cells enriched from blood (not recorded which). The DNA sequence follows: TGTGCCAGCAGCGTAGGAGGGACTAGCGTAGGGAATGAGCAGTTCTTC. Translated, this gives CASSVGGTSVGNEQFF.